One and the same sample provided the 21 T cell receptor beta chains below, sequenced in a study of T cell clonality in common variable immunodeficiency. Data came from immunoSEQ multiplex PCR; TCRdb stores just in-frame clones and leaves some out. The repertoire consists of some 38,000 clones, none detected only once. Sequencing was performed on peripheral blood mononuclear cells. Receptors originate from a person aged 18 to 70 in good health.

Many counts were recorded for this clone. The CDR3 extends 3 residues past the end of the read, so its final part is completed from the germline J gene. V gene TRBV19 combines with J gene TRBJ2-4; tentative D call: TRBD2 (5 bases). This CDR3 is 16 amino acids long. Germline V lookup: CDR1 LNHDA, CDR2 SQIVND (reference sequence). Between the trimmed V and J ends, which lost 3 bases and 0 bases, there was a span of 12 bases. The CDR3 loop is CASSIYPGVAKNIQYF. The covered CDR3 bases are TGTGCCAGTAGTATCTACCCCGGGGTAGCCAAAAACATT. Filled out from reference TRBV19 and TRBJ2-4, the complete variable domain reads DGGITQSPKYLFRKEGQNVTLSCEQNLNHDAMYWYRQDPGQGLRLIYYSQIVNDFQKGDIAEGYSVSREKKESFPLTVTSAQKNPTAFYLCASSIYPGVAKNIQYFGAGTRLSVL.

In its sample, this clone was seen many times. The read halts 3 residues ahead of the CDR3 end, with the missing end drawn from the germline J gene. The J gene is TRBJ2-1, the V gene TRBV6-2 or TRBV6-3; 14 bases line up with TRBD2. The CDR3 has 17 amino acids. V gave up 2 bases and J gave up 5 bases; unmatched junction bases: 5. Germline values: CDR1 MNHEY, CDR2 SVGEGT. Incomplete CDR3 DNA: TGTGCCAGCAGTTACCCCCCGGGACTAGCGGGAGACAATGAG. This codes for CASSYPPGLAGDNE. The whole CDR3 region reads CASSYPPGLAGDNEQFF.

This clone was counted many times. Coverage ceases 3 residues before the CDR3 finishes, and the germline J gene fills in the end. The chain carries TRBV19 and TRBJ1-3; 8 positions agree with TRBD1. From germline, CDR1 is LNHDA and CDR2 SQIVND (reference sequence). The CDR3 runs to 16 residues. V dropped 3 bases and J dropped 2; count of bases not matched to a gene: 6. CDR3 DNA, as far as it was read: TGTGCCAGTAGTATTGGAGGACAGGGTGCTGGAAACACC. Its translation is CASSIGGQGAGNT. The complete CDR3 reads CASSIGGQGAGNTIYF.

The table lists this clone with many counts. The covered CDR3 bases are TGTGCCAGCAGCCTCATTAGGAGGGGAAATGAA. Its protein is CASSLIRRGNE. The whole CDR3 reads CASSLIRRGNEAFF. The V call is TRBV5-5, the J call TRBJ1-1, with D possibly matching TRBD1 (5 bases). The read ends 3 residues shy of where the CDR3 ends; the end is completed using the germline J gene. In germline, CDR1 is SGHKS, CDR2 YYEKEE (reference sequence). The CDR3 loop spans 14 amino acids. V was cut by 4 bases and J by 7 bases, with 17 bases left in between. Full variable domain (outside the CDR3, taken from reference TRBV5-5 and TRBJ1-1): DAGVTQSPTHLIKTRGQQVTLRCSPISGHKSVSWYQQVLGQGPQFIFQYYEKEERGRGNFPDRFSARQFPNYSSELNVNALLLGDSALYLCASSLIRRGNEAFFGQGTRLTVV.

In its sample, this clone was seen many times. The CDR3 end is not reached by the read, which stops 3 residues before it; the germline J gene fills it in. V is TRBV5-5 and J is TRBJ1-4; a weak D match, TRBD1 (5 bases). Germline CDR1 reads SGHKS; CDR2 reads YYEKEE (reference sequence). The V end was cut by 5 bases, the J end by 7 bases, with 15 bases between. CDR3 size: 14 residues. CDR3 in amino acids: CASRRYGGFEKLFF. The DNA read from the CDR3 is TGTGCCAGCAGGCGATACGGGGGATTTGAAAAA.

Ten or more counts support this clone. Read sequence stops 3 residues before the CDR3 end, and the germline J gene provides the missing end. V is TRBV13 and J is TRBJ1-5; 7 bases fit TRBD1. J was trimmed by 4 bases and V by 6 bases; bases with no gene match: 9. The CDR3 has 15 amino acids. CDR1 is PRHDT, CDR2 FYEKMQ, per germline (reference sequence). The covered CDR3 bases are TGTGCCAGCAGTAGACAGGGAGAAGGAAATCAGCCC. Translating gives CASSRQGEGNQP. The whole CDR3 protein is CASSRQGEGNQPQHF.

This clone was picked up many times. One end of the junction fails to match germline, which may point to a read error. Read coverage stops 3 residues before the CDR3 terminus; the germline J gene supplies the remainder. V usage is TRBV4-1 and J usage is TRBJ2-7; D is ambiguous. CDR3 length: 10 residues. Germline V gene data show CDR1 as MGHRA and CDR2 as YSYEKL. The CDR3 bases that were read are TGCACCAGCACAGCCTACGAG. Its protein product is CTSTAYE. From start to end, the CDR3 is CTSTAYEQYF.

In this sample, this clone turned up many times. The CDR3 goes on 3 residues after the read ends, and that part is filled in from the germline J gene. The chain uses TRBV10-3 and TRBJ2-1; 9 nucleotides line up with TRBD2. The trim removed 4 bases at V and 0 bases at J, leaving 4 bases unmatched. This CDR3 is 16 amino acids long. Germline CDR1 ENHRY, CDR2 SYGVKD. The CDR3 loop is CAISGTSVSSYNEQFF. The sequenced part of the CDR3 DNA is TGTGCCATCAGTGGGACTAGCGTAAGCTCCTACAATGAG.

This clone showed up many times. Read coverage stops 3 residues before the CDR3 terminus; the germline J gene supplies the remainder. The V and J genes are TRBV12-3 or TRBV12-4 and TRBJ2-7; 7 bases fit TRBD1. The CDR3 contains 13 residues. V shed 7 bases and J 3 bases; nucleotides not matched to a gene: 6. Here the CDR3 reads CASTPGGYYEQYF. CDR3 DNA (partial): TGTGCCAGCACCCCAGGGGGATACTACGAG.

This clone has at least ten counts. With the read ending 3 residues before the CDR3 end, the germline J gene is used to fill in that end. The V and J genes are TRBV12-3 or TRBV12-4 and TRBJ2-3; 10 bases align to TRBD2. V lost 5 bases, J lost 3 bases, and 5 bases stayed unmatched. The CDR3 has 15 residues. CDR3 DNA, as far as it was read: TGTGCCAGCAGTCAACGGGGACTAGCGACAGATACG. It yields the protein CASSQRGLATDT. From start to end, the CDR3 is CASSQRGLATDTQYF.

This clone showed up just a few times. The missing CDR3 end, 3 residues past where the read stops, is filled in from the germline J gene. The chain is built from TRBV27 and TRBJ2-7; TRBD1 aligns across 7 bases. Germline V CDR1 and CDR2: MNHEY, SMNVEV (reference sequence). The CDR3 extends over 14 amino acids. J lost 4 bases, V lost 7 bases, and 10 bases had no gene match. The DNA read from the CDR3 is TGTGCCAGCAAACGACGGGACAGCCGTTACGAG. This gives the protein CASKRRDSRYE. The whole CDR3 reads CASKRRDSRYEQYF.

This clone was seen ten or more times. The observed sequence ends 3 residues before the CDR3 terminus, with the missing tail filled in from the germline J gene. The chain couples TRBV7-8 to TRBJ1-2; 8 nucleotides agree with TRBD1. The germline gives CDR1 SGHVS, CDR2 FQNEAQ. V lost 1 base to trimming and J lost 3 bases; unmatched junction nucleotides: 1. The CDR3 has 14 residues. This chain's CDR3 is CASSLGQGHYGYTF. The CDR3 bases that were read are TGTGCCAGCAGCTTAGGACAGGGGCACTATGGC.

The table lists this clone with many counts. CDR3 region: CASSFPDTYEQYF. CDR3 DNA (partial): TGCGCCAGCAGCTTCCCAGACACCTACGAG. V and J are TRBV5-1 and TRBJ2-7, with unresolved D. Read coverage stops 3 residues before the CDR3 terminus; the germline J gene supplies the remainder. The V end lost 2 bases, the J end lost 2 bases, and 8 bases lay between the germline ends. The CDR3 has 13 residues. The germline V gene encodes CDR1 SGHRS and CDR2 YFSETQ.

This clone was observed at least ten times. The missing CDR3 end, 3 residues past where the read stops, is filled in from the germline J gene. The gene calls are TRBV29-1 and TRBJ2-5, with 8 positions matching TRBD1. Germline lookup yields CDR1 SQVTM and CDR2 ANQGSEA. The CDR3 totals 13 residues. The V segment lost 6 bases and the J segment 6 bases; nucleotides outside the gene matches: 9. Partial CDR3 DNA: TGCAGCGTCGAGACAGGGGCTGTGAAGACC. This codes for CSVETGAVKT. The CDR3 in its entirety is CSVETGAVKTQYF.

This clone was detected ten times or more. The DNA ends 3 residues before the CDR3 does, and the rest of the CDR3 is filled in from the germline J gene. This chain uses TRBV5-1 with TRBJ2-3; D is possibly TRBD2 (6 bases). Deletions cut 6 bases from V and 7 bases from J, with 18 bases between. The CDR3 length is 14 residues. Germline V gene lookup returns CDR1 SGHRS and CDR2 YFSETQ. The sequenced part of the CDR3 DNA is TGCGCCAGCAAGGAGGGAGCAGGGTCGAATACG. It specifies CASKEGAGSNT. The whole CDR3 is CASKEGAGSNTQYF.

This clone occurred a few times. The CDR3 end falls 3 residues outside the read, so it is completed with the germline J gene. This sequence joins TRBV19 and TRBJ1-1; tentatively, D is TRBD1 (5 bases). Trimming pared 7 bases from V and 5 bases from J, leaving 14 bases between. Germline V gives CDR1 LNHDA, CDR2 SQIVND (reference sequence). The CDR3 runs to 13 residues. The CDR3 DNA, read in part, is TGTGCCAGTATGAGGAGGGGAGAGACTGAA. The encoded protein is CASMRRGETE. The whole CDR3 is CASMRRGETEAFF.

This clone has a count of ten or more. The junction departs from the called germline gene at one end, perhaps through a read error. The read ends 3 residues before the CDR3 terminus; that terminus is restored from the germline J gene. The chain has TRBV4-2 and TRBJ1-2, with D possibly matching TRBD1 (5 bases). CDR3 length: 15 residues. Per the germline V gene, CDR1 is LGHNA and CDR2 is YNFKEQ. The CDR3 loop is CASSQETTAGGGYTF. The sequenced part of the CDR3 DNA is TGCGCCAGCAGCCAAGAAACAACAGCGGGGGGGGGC.

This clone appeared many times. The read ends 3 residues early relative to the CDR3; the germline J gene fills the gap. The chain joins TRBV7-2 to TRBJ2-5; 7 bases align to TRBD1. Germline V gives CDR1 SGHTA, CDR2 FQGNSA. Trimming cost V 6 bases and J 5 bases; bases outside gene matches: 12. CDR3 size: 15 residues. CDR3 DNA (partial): TGTGCCAGCAGTTCCCCCCGGACAGGAAGGGAGACC. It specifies CASSSPRTGRET. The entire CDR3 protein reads CASSSPRTGRETQYF.

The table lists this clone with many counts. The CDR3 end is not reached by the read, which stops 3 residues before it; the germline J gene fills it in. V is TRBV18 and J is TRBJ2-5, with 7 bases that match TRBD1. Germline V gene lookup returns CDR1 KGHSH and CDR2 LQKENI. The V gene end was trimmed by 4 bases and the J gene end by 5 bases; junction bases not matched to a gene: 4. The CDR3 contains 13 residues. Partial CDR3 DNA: TGTGCCAGCTCACGGACAGGCGAGGAGACC. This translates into CASSRTGEET. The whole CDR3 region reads CASSRTGEETQYF. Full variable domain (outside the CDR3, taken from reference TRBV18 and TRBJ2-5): NAGVMQNPRHLVRRRGQEARLRCSPMKGHSHVYWYRQLPEEGLKFMVYLQKENIIDESGMPKERFSAEFPKEGPSILRIQQVVRGDSAAYFCASSRTGEETQYFGPGTRLLVL.

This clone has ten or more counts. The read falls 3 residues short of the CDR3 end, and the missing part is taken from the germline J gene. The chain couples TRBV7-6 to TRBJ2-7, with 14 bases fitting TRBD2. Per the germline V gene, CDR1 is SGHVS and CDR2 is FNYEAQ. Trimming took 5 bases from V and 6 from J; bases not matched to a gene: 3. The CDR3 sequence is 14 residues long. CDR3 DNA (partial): TGTGCCAGCAGCCCCGGGACTAGCGGGGGCGAG. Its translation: CASSPGTSGGE. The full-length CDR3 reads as CASSPGTSGGEQYF.

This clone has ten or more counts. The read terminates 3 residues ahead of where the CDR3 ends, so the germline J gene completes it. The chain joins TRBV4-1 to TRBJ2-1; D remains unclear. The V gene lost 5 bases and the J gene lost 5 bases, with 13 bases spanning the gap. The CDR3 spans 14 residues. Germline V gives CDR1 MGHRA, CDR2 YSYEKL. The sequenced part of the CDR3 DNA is TGCGCCAGCAGCAGAAACAGAGTTAACAATGAG. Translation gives CASSRNRVNNE. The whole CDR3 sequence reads CASSRNRVNNEQFF.